The following is a TCR beta chain sequence with its context. Its antigen is undetermined. Assay: immunoSEQ multiplex PCR; the TCRdb copy retains only in-frame clones and omits some. The data show more than 2,000,000 clones, over 85% seen once. Trimming cost V 7 bases and J 2 bases; bases outside gene matches: 3. CDR3 size: 14 residues. Germline V CDR1 and CDR2: MNHNS, SASEGT. These data originate in a study of shared clonotypes between healthy human individuals. Points from the study as a whole: Across subsets, estimated richness was generally greater for naive than for memory populations. Clonotypes that were shared across four donors made up approximately 5% of naive CD4 clonotypes.

This sequence originates from a man aged 18 to 29 in good health. Some clones in this sample may be carry-over from other donors' samples. The chain carries TRBV6-1 and TRBJ2-3; 10 nucleotides match TRBD2. The sample comprised naive CD4+ T cells from PBMCs. Subset denoted: CD45RA+ positively selected. The CDR3 reads CASTSGRFTDTQYF. CDR3 sequence (DNA): TGTGCCAGCACTAGCGGGAGATTCACAGATACGCAGTATTTT.